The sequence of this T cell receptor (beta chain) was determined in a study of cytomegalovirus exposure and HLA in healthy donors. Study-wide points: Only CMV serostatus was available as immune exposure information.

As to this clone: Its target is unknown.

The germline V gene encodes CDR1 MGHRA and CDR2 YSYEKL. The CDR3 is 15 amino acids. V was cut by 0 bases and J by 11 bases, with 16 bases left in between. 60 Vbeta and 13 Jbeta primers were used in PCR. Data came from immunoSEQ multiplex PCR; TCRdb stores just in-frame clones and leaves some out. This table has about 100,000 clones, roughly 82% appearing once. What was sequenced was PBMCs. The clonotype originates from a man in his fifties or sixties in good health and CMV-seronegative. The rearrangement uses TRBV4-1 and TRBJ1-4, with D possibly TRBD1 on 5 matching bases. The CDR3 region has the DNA TGCGCCAGCAGCCAAGATGTTAAGGGGCTCGGGAAACTGTTTTTT. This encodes CASSQDVKGLGKLFF.